This T cell receptor (beta chain) appears in the sequencing data of a study of shared clonotypes between healthy human individuals. General study points: Sharing across four donors was highest in naive CD4 (roughly 5%) and lowest in memory CD8 (0.4%).

The V and J ends lost 2 bases and 3 bases respectively, with 11 bases between them. This CDR3 comprises 15 residues. CDR1 is SNHLY, CDR2 FYNNEI, per germline. In the case of this clone: Its antigen is unknown.

Sequencing used immunoSEQ multiplex PCR; TCRdb keeps in-frame clones, though not all of them. The sample consists of 2 million to 3 million clones, roughly 93% of them appearing once. This chain connects TRBV2 to TRBJ1-5; tentative D call: TRBD1 (6 bases). Sequenced input: naive CD4+ T cells from PBMCs. The sample's subset: CD45RA+ positively selected. The origin of this receptor is a man between 18 and 29 years old in good health. Some clones in this sample may be carry-over from other donors' samples. The CDR3 region has the DNA TGTGCCAGCAGTGAACAGGGGACTCACAATCAGCCCCAGCATTTT. It is translated as CASSEQGTHNQPQHF.